The source of this T cell receptor beta chain is a study of glioma-infiltrating T cells after dendritic cell vaccination. Study in general: Autologous tumor lysate-pulsed dendritic cell vaccination was given between the early 2000s and the early 2010s.

Input was around 2 ug genomic DNA, or all available if less. Using immunoSEQ multiplex PCR, the repertoire was profiled, and TCRdb retains in-frame clones only, with some absent. The repertoire holds about 92,000 clones, with more than 75% as singletons. Worth noting for this clone: Its antigen is not known.

Germline V gene lookup returns CDR1 LGHNA and CDR2 YSLEER. With V trimmed by 1 base and J by 0 bases, 9 bases remained unmatched. This CDR3 region has 19 residues. General study findings and limits: Only a small number of patients had complete blood and tumor samples.

The genes are TRBV4-3 and TRBJ2-4; 10 bases match TRBD1. The sample consisted of blood, taken before dendritic cell vaccination. This clonotype was sampled from a human donor with glioblastoma. The CDR3 loop is CASSQVHQDRGVAKNIQYF. CDR3 DNA sequence: TGCGCCAGCAGCCAAGTACATCAGGACAGGGGGGTAGCCAAAAACATTCAGTACTTC.